The rows below give T cell receptor beta chains drawn from one sample of a study of blood T cell repertoires in COVID-19. TCRdb's copy holds only in-frame clones and misses some; the assay was immunoSEQ multiplex PCR. The table has 150,000 to 200,000 clones, roughly 88% seen once. The sample consisted of peripheral blood. The receptors come from a woman older than 75 with active or convalescent COVID-19. The CDR3 runs from the conserved cysteine through the conserved F or W. Fields, in order: J gene, D gene, V gene, clone size, CDR3 DNA, CDR3 protein. D genes are given only for firm matches. Clone size is given for some rows only: seen once, a few or many times, or a class if the clone is expanded.

>TRBJ1-5|TRBD1|TRBV27|.
TGTGCCAGCAGTCTCCTAACAGGGGATCAGCCCCAGCATTTT
CASSLLTGDQPQHF
>TRBJ2-2|.|TRBV9|.
TGTGCCAGCAGCGGAGGGACCGGGGAGCTGTTTTTT
CASSGGTGELFF
>TRBJ2-3|TRBD2|TRBV4-3|.
TGCGCCAGCAGCCTACTAGCGGGCCCCCTGGATACGCAGTATTTT
CASSLLAGPLDTQYF
>TRBJ1-2|.|TRBV15|.
TGTGCCACCAGCAGAGATGACGGGGGCTATGGCTACACCTTC
CATSRDDGGYGYTF
>TRBJ2-5|TRBD2|TRBV3-1/TRBV3-2|.
TGTGCCAGCAGCCAAGATCCTAGCGGACTCCAAGAGACCCAGTACTTC
CASSQDPSGLQETQYF
>TRBJ2-5|TRBD2|TRBV2|.
TGTGCCAGCCGAAAGGGGACTAGCGGGGGCTACATAGGGACCCAGTACTTC
CASRKGTSGGYIGTQYF
>TRBJ1-4|.|TRBV4-1|.
TGCGCCAGCAGCCAAGATCACCCAGCGAGCGAAAAACTGTTTTTT
CASSQDHPASEKLFF
>TRBJ1-3|.|TRBV3-1/TRBV3-2|.
TGTGCCAGCAGCCAAGCGACAGCAGGAAACACCATATATTTT
CASSQATAGNTIYF
>TRBJ1-1|.|TRBV27|.
TGTGCCAGCAGTCGAAACGGAGGGACGTTTCCCACTGAAGCTTTCTTT
CASSRNGGTFPTEAFF
>TRBJ1-5|.|TRBV5-6|.
TGTGCCAGCAGCTTCTACGACGCCCGGGGGAATCAGCCCCAGCATTTT
CASSFYDARGNQPQHF
>TRBJ2-1|.|TRBV7-2|.
TGTGCCAGCACCCCGGCAGGGTTATCCTACAATGAGCAGTTCTTC
CASTPAGLSYNEQFF
>TRBJ2-2|TRBD1|TRBV4-3|few
TGCGCCAGCAGCCAAGAACTCCCAGGGGGCGATACCGGGGAGCTGTTTTTT
CASSQELPGGDTGELFF
>TRBJ2-1|.|TRBV7-3|.
TGTGCCAGCAGCTCGGGGTACCTGGGTGAGCAGTTCTTC
CASSSGYLGEQFF
>TRBJ1-2|.|TRBV5-4|.
TGTGCCAGCAGCCCCGGGTATGGCTACACCTTC
CASSPGYGYTF
>TRBJ2-3|TRBD2|TRBV6-5|.
TGTGCCAGCAGCCCAGCCCGGGGGGGCCAGGATACGCAGTATTTT
CASSPARGGQDTQYF
>TRBJ1-2|.|TRBV2|.
TGTGCCAGCAGTCCTTCAGGGGTGGATGGCTACACCTTC
CASSPSGVDGYTF
>TRBJ2-3|TRBD1|TRBV10-3|.
TGTGCCATCGGGGACAGGGGTGCAGATACGCAGTATTTT
CAIGDRGADTQYF
>TRBJ1-1|TRBD1|TRBV10-2|.
TGCGCCAGCAGTGCCGGACAGGGGGCTGGAACTGAAGCTTTCTTT
CASSAGQGAGTEAFF
>TRBJ2-7|.|TRBV13|once
TGTGCCAGCAGCTTAGGTCACTACGAGCAGTACTTC
CASSLGHYEQYF
>TRBJ1-2|.|TRBV19|few
TGTGCCAGTAGTATCGCCCAGGGGACCTCGCGGTATGGCTACACCTTC
CASSIAQGTSRYGYTF
>TRBJ1-2|TRBD1|TRBV2|.
TGTGCCAGCATGCGGGACAGGGGGCAATATGGCTACACCTTC
CASMRDRGQYGYTF
>TRBJ1-3|TRBD1|TRBV6-1|.
TGTGCCAGCAGTGAATCGACAGGGTCGGGAAACACCATATATTTT
CASSESTGSGNTIYF
>TRBJ2-7|TRBD1|TRBV7-9|.
TGTGCCAGCAGCCTCCGGGACAGCCCCTACGAGCAGTACTTC
CASSLRDSPYEQYF
>TRBJ1-2|.|TRBV6-5|.
TGTGCCAGCAGTATCGGGGGGAGCTCGGGAGGCTACACCTTC
CASSIGGSSGGYTF
>TRBJ1-1|.|TRBV30|.
TGTGCCTGGAGTATAGGCGGGTCAATGAACACTGAAGCTTTCTTT
CAWSIGGSMNTEAFF
>TRBJ1-2|.|TRBV7-9|.
TGTGCCAGCAGCAAGAATCTCGGAGATGTCTATGGCTACACCTTC
CASSKNLGDVYGYTF
>TRBJ1-5|.|TRBV6-2/TRBV6-3|.
TGTGCCAGCAGTTTGACATTTAATAGCAATCAGCCCCAGCATTTT
CASSLTFNSNQPQHF
>TRBJ1-3|.|TRBV6-5|once
TGTGCCAGCAGTTACTCCTCGGGGAACGGAAACACCATATATTTT
CASSYSSGNGNTIYF
>TRBJ1-4|TRBD1|TRBV4-3|.
TGCGCCAGCAGCCAGCACCGGGACAGTCTTCAAAAACTGTTTTTT
CASSQHRDSLQKLFF
>TRBJ2-3|.|TRBV7-3|.
TGTGCCAGCAGCCCCTCCTACACAGATACGCAGTATTTT
CASSPSYTDTQYF
>TRBJ2-7|.|TRBV7-2|.
TGTGCCAGCAGACTCGGAGGGGCAGCCGCCTACGAGCAGTACTTC
CASRLGGAAAYEQYF
>TRBJ2-5|.|TRBV7-2|.
TGTGCCAGCAGCTTAGGACAGACTGGAAAAGAGACCCAGTACTTC
CASSLGQTGKETQYF
>TRBJ1-4|.|TRBV7-2|.
TGTGCCAGCAGCTTCTATTCCGCAACTAATGAAAAACTGTTTTTT
CASSFYSATNEKLFF
>TRBJ1-2|.|TRBV19|.
TGTGCCAGTAGTCCAGGTTTCCGAACCAGTGGCTACACCTTC
CASSPGFRTSGYTF
>TRBJ2-2|TRBD2|TRBV7-2|.
TGTGCCAGCAGCTTAGTGTCGGGGGGAGACACCGGGGAGCTGTTTTTT
CASSLVSGGDTGELFF
>TRBJ1-5|.|TRBV6-2/TRBV6-3|.
TGTGCCAGCAGTCCCGAAGGGGGGGGATGGTACCTCAATCAGCCCCAGCATTTT
CASSPEGGGWYLNQPQHF
>TRBJ2-7|.|TRBV4-3|.
TGCGCCAGCAGCCAAGAGTGGGGCCACGAGCAGTACTTC
CASSQEWGHEQYF
>TRBJ1-5|TRBD1|TRBV2|.
TGTGCCAGCAGCGCCGGGACAGGGGTCCAGGGCAATCAGCCCCAGCATTTT
CASSAGTGVQGNQPQHF
>TRBJ1-1|.|TRBV19|.
TGTGCCAGTAGTAGGCCGGACAGAAACACTGAAGCTTTCTTT
CASSRPDRNTEAFF
>TRBJ1-1|TRBD1|TRBV6-6|few
TGTGCCAGCAGTTACTGGGACAGAGACACTGAAGCTTTCTTT
CASSYWDRDTEAFF
>TRBJ1-2|.|TRBV12-3/TRBV12-4|.
TGTGCCAGCACCTGGGAGGATCTCAATGGCTACACCTTC
CASTWEDLNGYTF
>TRBJ1-2|TRBD1|TRBV12-3/TRBV12-4|.
TGTGCCAGCAGCTCAGGGGGTGGTGGCTACACCTTC
CASSSGGGGYTF
>TRBJ1-1|TRBD1|TRBV2|few
TGTGCCACCAGGGACAGGGATGGGACTGAAGCTTTCTTT
CATRDRDGTEAFF
>TRBJ2-7|.|TRBV7-2|.
TGTGCCAGCAGCTTATCCCGGGGTAGCTCCTACGAGCAGTACTTC
CASSLSRGSSYEQYF
>TRBJ1-1|.|TRBV10-3|.
TGTGCCATCAGTGAGTCAGATGGGAGGGGTGAAGCTTTCTTT
CAISESDGRGEAFF
>TRBJ2-3|.|TRBV6-5|.
TGTGCCACCTCGAGGAGGGAGGCGACAGATACGCAGTATTTT
CATSRREATDTQYF
>TRBJ1-6|.|TRBV6-6|.
TGTGCCAGCAGTTACGCAGAGGATAATTCACCCCTCCACTTT
CASSYAEDNSPLHF
>TRBJ2-7|.|TRBV21-1|.
TGTGCCAGCAGCAAAGGACAGGCTTTTTACGAGCAGTACTTC
CASSKGQAFYEQYF
>TRBJ1-1|TRBD1|TRBV3-1/TRBV3-2|once
TGTGCCAGCAGCCAGGGACAGGGGGCAGCTACGGCTTTCTTT
CASSQGQGAATAFF
>TRBJ1-5|.|TRBV4-1|.
TGCGCCAGCAGCCAAGATTTCAGGGAAGGGAATCAGCCCCAGCATTTT
CASSQDFREGNQPQHF